This TCR beta chain comes out of a study of cytomegalovirus exposure and HLA in healthy donors. As concerns this clone: What it recognizes is unknown.

Primers for the PCR totalled 60 Vbeta and 13 Jbeta. This table comes from immunoSEQ multiplex PCR, and its TCRdb copy is limited to in-frame clones, with some not included. The table records about 64,000 clones, more than 60% of them present only once. Germline assignment: CDR1 SGDLS and CDR2 YYNGEE. The trim removed 0 bases at V and 7 bases at J, leaving 9 bases unmatched. The CDR3 sequence is 15 residues long. General observations from the study: Accurate prediction of most subjects' HLA-A and HLA-B alleles from TCR beta sequences was reported. TCR beta chains numbering about 160 were designated cytomegalovirus-associated. What a later analysis reportedly showed was that an Asian-associated ancestry cluster had fewer N-insertions than the 666-donor mean. Being indistinguishable, some V segments were excluded, TRBV6-2 and TRBV6-3 among them.

The sequence was collected from a male donor in good health and CMV-seropositive. This sequence joins TRBV9 and TRBJ1-1; 7 nucleotides match TRBD1. Sequenced input: PBMCs. CDR3 DNA: TGTGCCAGCAGCGTAGCGGCAGGGGGACTTAATGAAGCTTTCTTT. Amino acids: CASSVAAGGLNEAFF.